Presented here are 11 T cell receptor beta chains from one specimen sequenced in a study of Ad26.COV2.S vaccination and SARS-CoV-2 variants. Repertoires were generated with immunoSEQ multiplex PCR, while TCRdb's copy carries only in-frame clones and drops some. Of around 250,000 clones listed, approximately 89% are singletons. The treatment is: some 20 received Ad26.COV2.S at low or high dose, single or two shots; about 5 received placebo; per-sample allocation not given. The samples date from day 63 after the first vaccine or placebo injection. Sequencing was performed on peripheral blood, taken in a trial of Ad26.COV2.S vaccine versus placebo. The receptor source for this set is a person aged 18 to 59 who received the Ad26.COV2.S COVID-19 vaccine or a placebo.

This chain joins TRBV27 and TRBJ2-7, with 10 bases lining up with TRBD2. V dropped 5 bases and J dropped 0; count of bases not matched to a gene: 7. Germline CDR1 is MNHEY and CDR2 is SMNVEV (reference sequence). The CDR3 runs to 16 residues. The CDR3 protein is CASSPPPSGSSYEQYF. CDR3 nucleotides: TGTGCCAGCAGTCCCCCCCCTAGCGGGAGCTCCTACGAGCAGTACTTC.

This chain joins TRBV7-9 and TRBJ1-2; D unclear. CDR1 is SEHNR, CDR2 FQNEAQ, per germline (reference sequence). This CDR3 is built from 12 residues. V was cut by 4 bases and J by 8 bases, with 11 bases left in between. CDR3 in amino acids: CASSWTTAGYTF. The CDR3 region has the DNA TGTGCCAGCAGCTGGACCACCGCGGGCTACACCTTC. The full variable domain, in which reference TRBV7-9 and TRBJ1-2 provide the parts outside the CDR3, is DTGVSQNPRHKITKRGQNVTFRCDPISEHNRLYWYRQTLGQGPEFLTYFQNEAQLEKSRLLSDRFSAERPKGSFSTLEIQRTEQGDSAMYLCASSWTTAGYTFGSGTRLTVV.

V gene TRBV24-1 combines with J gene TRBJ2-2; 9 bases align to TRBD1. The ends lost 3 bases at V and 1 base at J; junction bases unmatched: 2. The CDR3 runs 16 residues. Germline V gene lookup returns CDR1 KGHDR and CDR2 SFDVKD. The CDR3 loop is CATSDADRGNTGELFF. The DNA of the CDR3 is TGTGCCACCAGTGATGCGGACAGGGGGAACACCGGGGAGCTGTTTTTT.

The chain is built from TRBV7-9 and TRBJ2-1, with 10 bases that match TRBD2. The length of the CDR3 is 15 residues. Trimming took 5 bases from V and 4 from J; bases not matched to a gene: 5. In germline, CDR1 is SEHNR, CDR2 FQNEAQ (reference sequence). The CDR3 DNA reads TGTGCCAGCAGCAAGGGACTAGCGACATACAATGAGCAGTTCTTC. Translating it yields CASSKGLATYNEQFF.

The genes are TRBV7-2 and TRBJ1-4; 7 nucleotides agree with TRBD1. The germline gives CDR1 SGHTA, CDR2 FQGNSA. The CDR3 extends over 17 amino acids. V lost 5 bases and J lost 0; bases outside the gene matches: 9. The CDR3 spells CASSPHHRGATNEKLFF. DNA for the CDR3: TGTGCCAGCAGCCCCCACCACAGGGGTGCAACTAATGAAAAACTGTTTTTT.

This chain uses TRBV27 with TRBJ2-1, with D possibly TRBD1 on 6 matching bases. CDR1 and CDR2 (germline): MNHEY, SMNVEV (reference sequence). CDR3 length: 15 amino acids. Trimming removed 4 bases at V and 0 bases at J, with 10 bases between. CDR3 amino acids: CASSWGQYSYNEQFF. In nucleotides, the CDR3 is TGTGCCAGCAGTTGGGGGCAATACTCCTACAATGAGCAGTTCTTC.

Written as DNA, the CDR3 is TGTGCCAGCATTCGAGGGAAGAAAGAGACCCAGTACTTC. Translation: CASIRGKKETQYF. V gene TRBV2 combines with J gene TRBJ2-5; weak D call: TRBD2 (5 bases). The germline V gene encodes CDR1 SNHLY and CDR2 FYNNEI. Trimming shortened V by 7 bases and J by 3 bases, and 12 bases separated the two germline ends. The CDR3 spans 13 residues.

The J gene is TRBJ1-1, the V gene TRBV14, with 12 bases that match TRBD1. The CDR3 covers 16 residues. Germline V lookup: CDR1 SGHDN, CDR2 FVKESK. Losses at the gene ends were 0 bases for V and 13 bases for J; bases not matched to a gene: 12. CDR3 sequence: CASSQDREGRDRGLFF. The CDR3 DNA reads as TGTGCCAGCAGCCAAGATCGGGAAGGCCGGGACAGGGGGCTTTTCTTT.

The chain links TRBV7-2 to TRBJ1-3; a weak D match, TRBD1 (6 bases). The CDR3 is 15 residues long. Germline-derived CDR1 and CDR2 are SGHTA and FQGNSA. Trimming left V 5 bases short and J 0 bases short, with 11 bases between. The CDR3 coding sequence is TGTGCCAGCAGCCCCCAGGGGTTCTCTGGAAACACCATATATTTT. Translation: CASSPQGFSGNTIYF.

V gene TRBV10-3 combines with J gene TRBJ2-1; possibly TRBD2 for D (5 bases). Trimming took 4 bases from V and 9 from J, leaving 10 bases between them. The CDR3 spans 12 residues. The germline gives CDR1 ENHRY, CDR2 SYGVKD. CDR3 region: CAISGSRGEQFF. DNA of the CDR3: TGTGCCATCAGTGGGAGCCGGGGTGAGCAGTTCTTC.

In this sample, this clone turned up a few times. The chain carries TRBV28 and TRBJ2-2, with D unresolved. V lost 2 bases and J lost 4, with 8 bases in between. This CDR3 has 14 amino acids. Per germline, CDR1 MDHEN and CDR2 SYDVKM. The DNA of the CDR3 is TGTGCCAGCAGTTTACCATCGGGCACCGGGGAGCTGTTTTTT. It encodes CASSLPSGTGELFF.